Below, 31 T cell receptor beta chains from the same sample are listed, as sequenced in a study of OX40 agonist ivuxolimab in advanced cancers. Assay used: immunoSEQ multiplex PCR; TCRdb lists only in-frame clones, some missing. The sample includes 50,000 to 70,000 clones, around 90% of them seen just once. The source was CD4+ or CD8+ T cells sorted from blood, collected in a trial of the OX40 agonist ivuxolimab. Receptors originate from an adult with an advanced solid tumor such as melanoma, head and neck, liver or kidney cancer.

J is TRBJ2-1 and V is TRBV19, with D perhaps matching TRBD2 (5 bases). V dropped 5 bases and J dropped 6 bases, with 17 bases sitting between them. Germline CDR1 and CDR2: LNHDA and SQIVND (reference sequence). This CDR3 region has 15 residues. As DNA, the CDR3 is TGTGCCAGTAGTTTGGAGGAGGCCGGTTCCAATGAGCAGTTCTTC. Its protein product is CASSLEEAGSNEQFF.

The rearrangement uses TRBV12-5 and TRBJ2-7; D gene uncertain. Trimming removed 0 bases at V and 5 bases at J, with 8 bases between. Germline V lookup: CDR1 LGHNT, CDR2 FRNRAP. The CDR3 extends over 13 amino acids. The CDR3 DNA follows: TGTGCTAGTGGTTTGGTACTGAGGAACGAGCAGTACTTC. As protein: CASGLVLRNEQYF.

The chain employs TRBV5-1 and TRBJ2-7, with D possibly matching TRBD1 (6 bases). V was trimmed by 0 bases and J by 0 bases, leaving 10 bases between them. CDR1 and CDR2 from the germline V gene are SGHRS and YFSETQ. The CDR3 length is 15 residues. CDR3: CASSLDRVSSYEQYF. CDR3 nucleotides: TGCGCCAGCAGCTTGGACAGGGTCTCCTCCTACGAGCAGTACTTC.

This rearrangement joins TRBV7-9 to TRBJ2-1; 7 nucleotides match TRBD2. V was clipped by 5 bases and J by 8 bases; unmatched bases: 12. The germline V gene has CDR1 SEHNR and CDR2 FQNEAQ (reference sequence). There are 15 residues in the CDR3. In DNA, the CDR3 is TGTGCCAGCAGCCTTTATAGACTAGCAGCGGATGAGCAGTTCTTC. Translated: CASSLYRLAADEQFF.

The J gene is TRBJ1-5, the V gene TRBV18; 7 bases match TRBD1. Germline V lookup: CDR1 KGHSH, CDR2 LQKENI. After removal of 6 bases from V and 4 bases from J, the junction contained 9 bases not matched to a gene. There are 15 residues in the CDR3. CDR3 protein: CASSVRTGENQPQHF. The CDR3, as DNA: TGTGCCAGCTCTGTCCGGACAGGAGAAAATCAGCCCCAGCATTTT.

V is TRBV14 and J is TRBJ1-1; D unresolved. Trimming left V 3 bases short and J 7 bases short, with 6 bases between. Germline V CDR1 and CDR2: SGHDN, FVKESK. This CDR3 comprises 11 residues. The CDR3 is CASSQASEAFF. The CDR3 bases are TGTGCCAGCAGCCAGGCAAGTGAAGCTTTCTTT.

V usage is TRBV11-3 and J usage is TRBJ2-2, with 12 nucleotides matching TRBD1. This CDR3 contains 20 residues. CDR1 is SGHNT and CDR2 is YENEEA in the germline V gene. V shed 0 bases and J 8 bases; nucleotides not matched to a gene: 16. The CDR3 sequence is CASSLEGVPGQGALLGELFF. The CDR3, as DNA: TGTGCCAGCAGCTTAGAGGGAGTTCCGGGACAGGGGGCTCTCTTAGGGGAGCTGTTTTTT.

This rearrangement joins TRBV18 to TRBJ2-5; the D gene is possibly TRBD1 (5 bases). V was trimmed by 8 bases and J by 4 bases, leaving 14 bases between them. The CDR3 spans 13 residues. Germline CDR1 and CDR2: KGHSH and LQKENI. CDR3 nucleotides: TGTGCCAGCAAAGCGACAGCCGCAGAGACCCAGTACTTC. It translates to CASKATAAETQYF.

This clone was counted only a few times. The gene calls are TRBV4-2 and TRBJ2-1; D is uncertain. The CDR3 consists of 13 residues. V was shortened by 0 bases and J by 13 bases, with 13 bases between the two germline ends. The germline V gene has CDR1 LGHNA and CDR2 YNFKEQ. DNA for the CDR3: TGTGCCAGCAGCCAAGACAGAGGCCAGTCTCAGTTCTTC. Amino acids: CASSQDRGQSQFF.

The chain recombines TRBV7-9 with TRBJ1-2, with a possible D match to TRBD1 (5 bases). CDR1 is SEHNR and CDR2 is FQNEAQ in the germline V gene (reference sequence). Trimming shortened V by 1 base and J by 11 bases, and 17 bases separated the two germline ends. There are 14 residues in the CDR3. Here the CDR3 DNA reads TGTGCCAGCAGCTTAGAGGTATCGGGAGGGGTGTACACCTTC. It translates to CASSLEVSGGVYTF.

The rearrangement joins TRBV14 to TRBJ2-3; TRBD1 agrees at 8 bases. This CDR3 has 15 amino acids. V was pared by 6 bases and J by 6 bases, with 11 bases of the junction left unmatched. The germline CDR1 and CDR2 sequences are SGHDN and FVKESK. The CDR3 coding sequence is TGTGCCAGCAGTTATTACAGGGGGGAGTCGGATACGCAGTATTTT. It is translated as CASSYYRGESDTQYF.

The chain is built from TRBV7-2 and TRBJ2-2, with a weak D call TRBD2 (5 bases). V was cut by 5 bases and J by 6 bases, with 16 bases left in between. This CDR3 comprises 15 residues. Germline loops: CDR1 SGHTA, CDR2 FQGNSA. CDR3 loop: CASSTGSTDAGELFF. The CDR3 nucleotides are TGTGCCAGCAGCACTGGGAGCACTGATGCCGGGGAGCTGTTTTTT.

This chain links TRBV30 with TRBJ2-3; D is unclear. The length of the CDR3 is 14 residues. The V gene's germline CDR1 is GTSNPN and CDR2 SVGIG (reference sequence). Trimming took 0 bases from V and 2 from J, leaving 9 bases between them. The CDR3 loop is CAWSVRASTDTQYF. As DNA, the CDR3 is TGTGCCTGGAGTGTACGGGCGTCCACAGATACGCAGTATTTT.

The chain joins TRBV7-2 to TRBJ2-1; 8 nucleotides line up with TRBD2. The J segment lost 7 bases and the V segment lost 2 bases, leaving 10 bases of the junction unmatched. Germline V gives CDR1 SGHTA, CDR2 FQGNSA. The length of the CDR3 is 16 residues. The CDR3 region has the DNA TGTGCCAGCAGCTTACGCGGGACTAGGGTGCGGAATGAGCAGTTCTTC. Translated, it gives CASSLRGTRVRNEQFF.

V gene TRBV18 combines with J gene TRBJ1-1; unclear D gene. V shed 1 base and J shed 7 bases, with 19 bases lying between them. In germline, CDR1 is KGHSH, CDR2 LQKENI. This CDR3 has 16 amino acids. CDR3 DNA: TGTGCCAGCTCACCACAGGATTTCAATTTGGGGAATGAAGCTTTCTTT. Amino acids: CASSPQDFNLGNEAFF.

Here the CDR3 reads CASSQDFRTTEGYTF. The CDR3 region has the DNA TGCGCCAGCAGCCAAGATTTCCGGACAACGGAGGGCTACACCTTC. The chain carries TRBV4-3 and TRBJ1-2, with D possibly TRBD1 on 5 matching bases. V was pared by 0 bases and J by 8 bases, with 16 bases between. Germline V gives CDR1 LGHNA, CDR2 YSLEER. The CDR3 is made up of 15 amino acids.

This chain joins TRBV7-9 and TRBJ1-1, with D uncertain. V lost 8 bases and J 4 bases, leaving 23 bases between the germline ends. Germline V CDR1 and CDR2: SEHNR, FQNEAQ (reference sequence). The CDR3 consists of 16 residues. The CDR3 coding sequence is TGTGCCAGCCGCCCTACTTCTTTTAGGACTGGCACTGAAGCTTTCTTT. Amino acids: CASRPTSFRTGTEAFF.

CDR3 sequence (DNA): TGTGCCTGGAAAGGGCTAGCGGGAGTTTATGAGCAGTTCTTC. Translation gives CAWKGLAGVYEQFF. The chain links TRBV30 to TRBJ2-1; 10 bases align to TRBD2. Germline CDR1 GTSNPN, CDR2 SVGIG (reference sequence). The V and J ends lost 4 bases and 8 bases, in that order; junction bases with no gene match: 8. The CDR3 has 14 residues.

This rearrangement joins TRBV6-1 to TRBJ2-1; 7 nucleotides line up with TRBD2. CDR3 length: 14 residues. With V trimmed by 5 bases and J by 7 bases, 8 bases remained unmatched. Germline lookup yields CDR1 MNHNS and CDR2 SASEGT. This CDR3 is CASSTWDYANEQFF. The CDR3 DNA is TGTGCCAGCAGTACCTGGGACTACGCGAATGAGCAGTTCTTC.

This sequence joins TRBV5-6 and TRBJ2-2; D possibly matches TRBD1 or TRBD2 (5 bases each). The germline V gene has CDR1 SGHDT and CDR2 YYEEEE. V was shortened by 5 bases and J by 1 base, with 9 bases between the two germline ends. CDR3 size: 14 residues. The CDR3: CASSNGGNTGELFF. CDR3 DNA: TGTGCCAGCAGTAATGGGGGGAACACCGGGGAGCTGTTTTTT.

V and J are TRBV19 and TRBJ2-1; D tentatively fits TRBD1 or TRBD2 (6 bases each). V dropped 4 bases and J dropped 8 bases, with 12 bases sitting between them. The CDR3 consists of 13 residues. Germline CDR1 is LNHDA and CDR2 is SQIVND (reference sequence). CDR3 sequence: CASSKQGGHEQFF. CDR3 DNA: TGTGCCAGTAGTAAGCAAGGGGGGCATGAGCAGTTCTTC. The full variable domain, rest sourced from reference TRBV19 and TRBJ2-1, is DGGITQSPKYLFRKEGQNVTLSCEQNLNHDAMYWYRQDPGQGLRLIYYSQIVNDFQKGDIAEGYSVSREKKESFPLTVTSAQKNPTAFYLCASSKQGGHEQFFGPGTRLTVL.

This clone was seen more than once but under ten times. V usage is TRBV7-2 and J usage is TRBJ1-6; the D is unclear. The CDR3 length is 15 residues. Trimming stripped 2 bases from V and 4 bases from J, with 9 bases between. Germline V gene data show CDR1 as SGHTA and CDR2 as FQGNSA. The CDR3 DNA follows: TGTGCCAGCAGCTTATCTGGATTGTATAATTCACCCCTCCACTTT. Translated, it gives CASSLSGLYNSPLHF.

This clone was detected once. The chain combines TRBV18 with TRBJ1-4; 10 positions match TRBD1. The CDR3 length is 15 residues. J was trimmed by 8 bases and V by 3 bases; bases with no gene match: 6. In germline, CDR1 is KGHSH, CDR2 LQKENI. The CDR3 DNA follows: TGTGCCAGCTCACCTAGACAGGGGGCAGAAGAAAAACTGTTTTTT. Residues: CASSPRQGAEEKLFF.

This chain links TRBV19 with TRBJ2-5, with a possible D match to TRBD2 (6 bases). V lost 0 bases and J lost 2, with 19 bases in between. The CDR3 covers 18 residues. Germline values: CDR1 LNHDA, CDR2 SQIVND (reference sequence). CDR3: CASSIDMFGFGRQETQYF. The DNA of the CDR3 is TGTGCCAGTAGTATAGATATGTTTGGGTTCGGGAGACAAGAGACCCAGTACTTC.

The CDR3 here is CASSSQGAGTQPQHF. The DNA for the CDR3 is TGTGCCAGTAGTTCACAGGGCGCAGGAACTCAGCCCCAGCATTTT. The chain has TRBV19 and TRBJ1-5, with D possibly matching TRBD1 (6 bases). Germline V gene data show CDR1 as LNHDA and CDR2 as SQIVND (reference sequence). Trimming shortened V by 5 bases and J by 6 bases, and 17 bases separated the two germline ends. CDR3 length equals 15 residues.

V usage is TRBV10-2 and J usage is TRBJ1-3; D is ambiguous. CDR1 and CDR2 from the germline V gene are WSHSY and SAAADI. The CDR3 totals 16 residues. V was clipped by 4 bases and J by 0 bases, with 13 bases between them. The CDR3 DNA follows: TGCGCCAGCAGTGCCGTGGGGAAGAGCTCTGGAAACACCATATATTTT. Translation: CASSAVGKSSGNTIYF.

The rearrangement uses TRBV11-3 and TRBJ1-3; D call uncertain. The V gene's germline CDR1 is SGHNT and CDR2 YENEEA. Deletions cut 4 bases from V and 0 bases from J, with 16 bases between. CDR3 length equals 17 residues. The CDR3 DNA reads TGTGCCAGCAGCTCCAGTCAAAGAGGGAACTCTGGAAACACCATATATTTT. Amino acids: CASSSSQRGNSGNTIYF.

The rearrangement uses TRBV5-1 and TRBJ2-3; TRBD2 aligns across 11 bases. V lost 4 bases to trimming and J lost 5 bases; unmatched junction nucleotides: 6. Germline CDR1 SGHRS, CDR2 YFSETQ. This CDR3 contains 15 residues. CDR3 sequence: CASSPASGRIDTQYF. Written as DNA, the CDR3 is TGCGCCAGCAGCCCGGCTAGCGGGAGGATAGATACGCAGTATTTT.

The chain has TRBV15 and TRBJ2-7, with TRBD2 matching over 8 bases. The CDR3 sequence is 16 residues long. Germline V gene sequence: CDR1 LNHNV, CDR2 YYDKDF (reference sequence). The V and J ends lost 5 bases and 2 bases, in that order; junction bases with no gene match: 11. For the CDR3, the DNA is TGTGCCACCAGCCTTCCTGGGGCGGGAGGCGCCTACGAGCAGTACTTC. This translates into CATSLPGAGGAYEQYF.

The chain links TRBV27 to TRBJ2-1; D is tentatively TRBD1 or TRBD2 (5 bases each). Trimming pared 6 bases from V and 7 bases from J, leaving 16 bases between. Germline V gives CDR1 MNHEY, CDR2 SMNVEV (reference sequence). The CDR3 contains 14 residues. The CDR3 DNA follows: TGTGCCAGCAGGAGCGGCGGACATGGGAATGAGCAGTTCTTC. The encoded protein is CASRSGGHGNEQFF.

The J gene is TRBJ2-2, the V gene TRBV5-5; D unresolved. The V end was cut by 1 base, the J end by 0 bases, with 7 bases between. The CDR3 runs to 15 residues. Germline V gene data show CDR1 as SGHKS and CDR2 as YYEKEE (reference sequence). CDR3 loop: CASSLPRTNTGELFF. In DNA, the CDR3 is TGTGCCAGCAGCTTGCCCCGGACGAACACCGGGGAGCTGTTTTTT.